The clone carrying this T cell receptor (delta chain) is medium-sized (0.01 to 0.1%) within its sample. The identical CDR3 is also encoded by other nucleotide sequences in the sample. TCRdb re-called the reads using CATT. This table holds 6,100 or so delta-chain clones, roughly 2% found once. V shed 1 base and J 0 bases; nucleotides not matched to a gene: 5. Germline CDR1 GEAIGNYY, CDR2 EKD. The CDR3 totals 19 residues. This specimen comes from a study of gamma-delta chains in newborns, infants, children. About the research overall: Microbial exposure reportedly drives polyclonal innate γδ T cell expansion after birth.

The origin of this receptor is a child who was a newborn, infant or young child, either healthy, febrile or measles-vaccinated (not recorded which). This rearrangement joins TRDV2 to TRDJ3, with 10 bases matching TRDD3. The sample comprised blood. CDR3 bases: TGTGCCTGTGACACGACTGGGGGATCGAGCTCCTGGGACACCCGACAGATGTTTTTC. Protein sequence: CACDTTGGSSSWDTRQMFF.